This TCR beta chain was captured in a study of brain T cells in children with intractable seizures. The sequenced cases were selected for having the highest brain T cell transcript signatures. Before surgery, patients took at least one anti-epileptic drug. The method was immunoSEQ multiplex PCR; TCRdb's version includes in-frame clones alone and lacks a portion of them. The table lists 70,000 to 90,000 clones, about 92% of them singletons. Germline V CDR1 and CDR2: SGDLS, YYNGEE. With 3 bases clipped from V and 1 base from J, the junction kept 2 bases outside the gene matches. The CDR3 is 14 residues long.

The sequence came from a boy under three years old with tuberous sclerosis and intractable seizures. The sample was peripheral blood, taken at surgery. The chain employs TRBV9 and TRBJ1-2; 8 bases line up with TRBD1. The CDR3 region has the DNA TGTGCCAGCAGCGGGACAGGGTTTAACTATGGCTACACCTTC. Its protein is CASSGTGFNYGYTF.